This T cell receptor (beta chain) came from a study of T cell responses to AZD1222 COVID-19 vaccine. Study results and limitations: Mostly white British, mostly female donors; authors suggested clonal diversity may be underestimated. The study found vaccine-associated CD4 TCRs spanning spike, dominant at 160-218 and 743-854.

The table lists this clone with a count of one. No antigen is known for it. Germline-derived CDR1 and CDR2 are MDHEN and SYDVKM. The trim removed 5 bases at V and 9 bases at J, leaving 4 bases unmatched. The CDR3 is made up of 12 amino acids. The table came from immunoSEQ multiplex PCR; TCRdb's copy has only in-frame clones and leaves some out. The sample holds approximately 110,000 clones; roughly 84% are singletons and the top ten take 5.5% to 8%. The V and J genes are TRBV28 and TRBJ2-7, with 10 bases that match TRBD1. This material consisted of peripheral blood, taken on day 0 of AZD1222 vaccination. The TCR was taken from an adult in good health. CDR3 sequence: CASSRGTGVQYF. CDR3 DNA sequence: TGTGCCAGCAGTCGTGGGACAGGGGTGCAGTACTTC.